This T cell receptor (beta chain) stems from a study of blood T cell repertoires in COVID-19. Across the whole study: COVID-19 samples collected from the United States, Italy and Spain covered acute and convalescent phases.

The sample holds many counts of this clone. Different DNA sequences within this sample yield the same CDR3. In the source study's methods: Estimates of nucleated cell counts were drawn from the amplification of reference gene primers. Produced via immunoSEQ multiplex PCR; TCRdb's table is partial and in-frame only. The V and J calls and clone size were taken over from that table, and D and trimming were inferred from the DNA. The sample includes roughly 250,000 clones, around nine tenths of them seen just once. CDR1 ENHRY and CDR2 SYGVKD come from the germline V gene. The CDR3 is 17 residues long. With 4 bases clipped from V and 6 bases from J, the junction kept 9 bases outside the gene matches.

Sequencing was carried out using peripheral blood. This clonotype was obtained from a man aged 25-45 years with acute or convalescent COVID-19. The chain is built from TRBV10-3 and TRBJ2-1; 13 bases agree with TRBD2. Here the CDR3 DNA reads TGTGCCATCAGTGGATCGATACTAGCGGGAGGGCCCAATGAGCAGTTCTTC. Translated, it gives CAISGSILAGGPNEQFF.